This T cell receptor (beta chain) was identified in a study of shared clonotypes between healthy human individuals. Study in general: The composition of the donors was two women and a few men aged 18 to 49.

Replicate PCRs run on sorted subsets employed approximately 180 ng DNA, 30,000 to 35,000 T cell genomes. Using immunoSEQ multiplex PCR, the repertoire was profiled, and TCRdb retains in-frame clones only, with some absent. Of hundreds of thousands of clones in the sample, about 74% were seen once. The germline CDR1 and CDR2 sequences are PRHDT and FYEKMQ (reference sequence). This CDR3 comprises 15 residues. With V trimmed by 5 bases and J by 6 bases, 8 bases remained unmatched. Regarding the study as a whole: Exclusively blood specimens were collected; tissue repertoires likely differ.

Details on this clone: Its specificity is not known.

This sequence was found in a woman younger than 45 in good health. The chain carries TRBV13 and TRBJ2-3; 10 nucleotides match TRBD1. Sequences were obtained from memory CD4+ T cells sorted from blood. Subset of the sample: CD45RA-negative fraction. The CDR3 DNA reads as TGTGCCAGCAGCCTTCCGGGACAGGGGTTGGATACGCAGTATTTT. Its protein is CASSLPGQGLDTQYF.